The present entry profiles one T cell receptor beta chain with its context. Authors' methods: The authors estimated nucleated cell counts from reference gene primer amplification. Assay used: immunoSEQ multiplex PCR; TCRdb lists only in-frame clones, some missing. Clone size and V and J calls were adopted from that table, with D and trimming inferred from the DNA. The table includes roughly 360,000 clones, roughly 90% detected once. The sample belongs to a study of blood T cell repertoires in COVID-19. For the study at large: The analysed material was cDNA or gDNA that came from T cells, B-cell-depleted T cells, or PBMCs.

Participants reported their clinical history, and cohort assignment relied on those reports. After removal of 1 base from V and 0 bases from J, the junction contained 2 bases not matched to a gene. CDR1 is SGDLS and CDR2 is YYNGEE in the germline V gene. CDR3 length equals 17 residues. The V gene is TRBV9, the J gene TRBJ2-3, with 13 bases that match TRBD2. The specimen was PBMCs or T cells enriched from blood (not recorded which). The source is a woman aged 25 to 45 with acute COVID-19. In DNA, the CDR3 is TGTGCCAGCAGCGTAACTAGCGGGGGGGGAAGCACAGATACGCAGTATTTT. This translates into CASSVTSGGGSTDTQYF. The full variable domain, rest sourced from reference TRBV9 and TRBJ2-3, is DSGVTQTPKHLITATGQRVTLRCSPRSGDLSVYWYQQSLDQGLQFLIQYYNGEERAKGNILERFSAQQFPDLHSELNLSSLELGDSALYFCASSVTSGGGSTDTQYFGPGTRLTVL.